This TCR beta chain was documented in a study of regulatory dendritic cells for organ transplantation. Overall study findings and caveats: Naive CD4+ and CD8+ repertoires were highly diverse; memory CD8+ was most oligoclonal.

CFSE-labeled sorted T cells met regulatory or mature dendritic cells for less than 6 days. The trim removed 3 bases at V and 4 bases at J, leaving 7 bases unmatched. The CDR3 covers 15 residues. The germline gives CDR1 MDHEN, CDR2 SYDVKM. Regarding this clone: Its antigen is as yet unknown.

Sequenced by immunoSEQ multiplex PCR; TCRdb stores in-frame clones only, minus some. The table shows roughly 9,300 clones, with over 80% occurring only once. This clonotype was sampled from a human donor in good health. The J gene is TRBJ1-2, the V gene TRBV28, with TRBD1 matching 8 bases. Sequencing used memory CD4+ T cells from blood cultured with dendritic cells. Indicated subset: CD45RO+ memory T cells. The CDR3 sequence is CASSFGQGVIYGYTF. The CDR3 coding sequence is TGTGCCAGCAGTTTTGGACAGGGCGTTATCTATGGCTACACCTTC.